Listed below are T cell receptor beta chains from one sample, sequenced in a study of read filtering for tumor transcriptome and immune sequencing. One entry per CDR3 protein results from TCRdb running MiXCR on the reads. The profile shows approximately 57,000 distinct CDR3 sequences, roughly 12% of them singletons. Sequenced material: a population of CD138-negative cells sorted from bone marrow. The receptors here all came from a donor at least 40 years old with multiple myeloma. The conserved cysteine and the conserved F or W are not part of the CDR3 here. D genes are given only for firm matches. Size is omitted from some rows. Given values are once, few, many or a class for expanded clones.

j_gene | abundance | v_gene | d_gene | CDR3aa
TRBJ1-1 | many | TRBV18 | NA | ASSKANGGEAF
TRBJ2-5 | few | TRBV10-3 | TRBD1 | AISGGQGQETQY
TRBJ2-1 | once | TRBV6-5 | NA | ASSYPRASGHEQF
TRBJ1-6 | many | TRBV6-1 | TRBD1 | ASSQVQGPPLH
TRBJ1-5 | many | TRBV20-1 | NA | SASPGLSNQPQH
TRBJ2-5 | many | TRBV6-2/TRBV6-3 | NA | ASNPGTSSFLETQY
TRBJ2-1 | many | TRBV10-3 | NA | AIGEVTSSYNEQF
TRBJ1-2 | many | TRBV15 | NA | ATSRDVQGDGYT
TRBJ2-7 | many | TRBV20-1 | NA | SARRGVREQY
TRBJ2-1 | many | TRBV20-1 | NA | SAVENEQF
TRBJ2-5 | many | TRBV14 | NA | ASSQWQTIQETQY
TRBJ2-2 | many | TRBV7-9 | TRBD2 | ASSLEMQRGTGELF
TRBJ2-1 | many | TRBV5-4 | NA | ASSSTNGAEQF
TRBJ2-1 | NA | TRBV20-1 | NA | SAREAGLVGLSIMEQF
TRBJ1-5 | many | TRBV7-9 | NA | ASSFKGNQPQH
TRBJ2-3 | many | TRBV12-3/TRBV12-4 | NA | AITLGGGAGTDTQY
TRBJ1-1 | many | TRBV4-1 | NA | ASSLAGADTEAF
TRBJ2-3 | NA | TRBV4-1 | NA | ASSQGAGRSTDTQY
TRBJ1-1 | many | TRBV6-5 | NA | ASSGGARNTEAF
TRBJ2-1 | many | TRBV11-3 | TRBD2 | ASSFVPGLAGANEQF
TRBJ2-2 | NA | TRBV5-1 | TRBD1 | ASSPGTGNTGELF
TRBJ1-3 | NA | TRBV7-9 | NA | ASSLTGTAGNTIY
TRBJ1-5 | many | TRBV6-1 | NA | ASTGDNQPQH
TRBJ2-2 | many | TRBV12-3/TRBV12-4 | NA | ASSLVGPGELF
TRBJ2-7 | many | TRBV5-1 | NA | ASSLEGFADEQY
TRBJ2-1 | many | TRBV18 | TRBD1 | ASSSTGDEQF
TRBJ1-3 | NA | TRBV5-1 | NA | ASSLAGGYSGNTIY
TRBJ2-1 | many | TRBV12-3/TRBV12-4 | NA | ASSFQRATYNEQF
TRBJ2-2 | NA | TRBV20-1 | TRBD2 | SAIITPLGGGGELF
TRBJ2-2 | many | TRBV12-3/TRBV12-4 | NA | ASSLLGGPNTGELF
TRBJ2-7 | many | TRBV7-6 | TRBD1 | ASSLAEGQSYEQY
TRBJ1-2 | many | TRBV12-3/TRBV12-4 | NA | ASRPSQGANYGYT
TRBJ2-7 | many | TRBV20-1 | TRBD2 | SAESDGGSYEQY
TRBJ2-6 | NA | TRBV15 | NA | ATGRDTGANVLT
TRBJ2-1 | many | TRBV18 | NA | ASSPGGNEQF
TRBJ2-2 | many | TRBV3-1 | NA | ASSQDGGYTGELF
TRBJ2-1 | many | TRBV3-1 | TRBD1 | ASSRDRIALQF
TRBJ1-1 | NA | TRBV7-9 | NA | ASSAYAVALTEAF
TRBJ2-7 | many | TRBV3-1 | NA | ASSQDRTYEQY
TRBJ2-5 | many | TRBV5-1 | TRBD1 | ASSLRGQGDETQY
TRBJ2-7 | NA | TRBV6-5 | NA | ASRRQKSSYEQY
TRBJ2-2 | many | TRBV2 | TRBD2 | ASEGTSGTGELF
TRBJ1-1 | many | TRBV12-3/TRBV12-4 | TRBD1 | ASSRDRHFTEAF
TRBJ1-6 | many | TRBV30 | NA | AWNQQGTRTPLH
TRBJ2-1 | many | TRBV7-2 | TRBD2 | ASRFGLAAYNEQF